The next 23 T cell receptor beta chains were all read from a single sample in a study of blood T cell repertoires in COVID-19. Only in-frame clones appear in the TCRdb table, and some are missing; sequencing was by immunoSEQ multiplex PCR. The table shows around 62,000 clones, with around nine tenths occurring only once. The sample taken for sequencing was peripheral blood. Receptor source: a human donor in a cohort sampled during active COVID-19.

The V gene is TRBV9, the J gene TRBJ2-1; D gene ambiguous. Germline CDR1 reads SGDLS; CDR2 reads YYNGEE. Deletions cut 2 bases from V and 7 bases from J, with 10 bases between. The CDR3 loop spans 13 amino acids. CDR3 amino acids: CASSVDSPNEQFF. DNA of the CDR3: TGTGCCAGCAGCGTCGACTCGCCAAATGAGCAGTTCTTC.

The CDR3 reads CASSQGTSSTYEQYF. The CDR3 region has the DNA TGCGCCAGCAGCCAAGGGACTAGTTCCACCTACGAGCAGTACTTC. V gene TRBV5-1 combines with J gene TRBJ2-7; 8 bases align to TRBD2. The CDR3 extends over 15 amino acids. V was pared by 4 bases and J by 2 bases, with 8 bases of the junction left unmatched. CDR1 is SGHRS, CDR2 YFSETQ, per germline.

V usage is TRBV6-6 and J usage is TRBJ1-5, with 7 positions matching TRBD1. V trimming: 2 bases; J trimming: 6 bases; junction bases outside the gene matches: 7. Germline values: CDR1 MNHNY, CDR2 SVGAGI (reference sequence). This CDR3 spans 15 amino acids. For the CDR3, the DNA is TGTGCCAGCAGTTACGAGGGGGCCCCCGGTCAGCCCCAGCATTTT. This translates into CASSYEGAPGQPQHF.

The V call is TRBV7-9, the J call TRBJ2-7; 9 bases align to TRBD1. With 1 base clipped from V and 5 bases from J, the junction kept 3 bases outside the gene matches. This CDR3 is 14 amino acids long. Per germline, CDR1 SEHNR and CDR2 FQNEAQ (reference sequence). This CDR3 reads CASSLGGQGHEQYF. CDR3 sequence (DNA): TGTGCCAGCAGCTTAGGGGGACAGGGCCACGAGCAGTACTTC. Based on the CDR3 plus reference TRBV7-9 and TRBJ2-7, the full variable domain is DTGVSQNPRHKITKRGQNVTFRCDPISEHNRLYWYRQTLGQGPEFLTYFQNEAQLEKSRLLSDRFSAERPKGSFSTLEIQRTEQGDSAMYLCASSLGGQGHEQYFGPGTRLTVT.

This chain connects TRBV19 to TRBJ1-1; tentative D call: TRBD1 (6 bases). CDR1 and CDR2 from the germline V gene are LNHDA and SQIVND (reference sequence). V was cut by 5 bases and J by 5 bases, with 18 bases left in between. The CDR3 sequence is 15 residues long. The CDR3 bases are TGTGCCAGTAGTCCAGCGGGGGGCAGATCTACTGAAGCTTTCTTT. It translates to CASSPAGGRSTEAFF.

This sequence joins TRBV16 and TRBJ1-2, with 7 nucleotides matching TRBD1. Germline-derived CDR1 and CDR2 are KGHSY and FQNENV. Unmatched junction bases numbered 7, after V lost 6 bases and J lost 6 bases. This CDR3 is built from 13 residues. CDR3 loop: CASSYGTADGYTF. The DNA of the CDR3 is TGTGCCAGCAGTTACGGGACAGCAGATGGCTACACCTTC. Based on the CDR3 plus reference TRBV16 and TRBJ1-2, the full variable domain is GEEVAQTPKHLVRGEGQKAKLYCAPIKGHSYVFWYQQVLKNEFKFLISFQNENVFDETGMPKERFSAKCLPNSPCSLEIQATKLEDSAVYFCASSYGTADGYTFGSGTRLTVV.

The gene calls are TRBV18 and TRBJ2-3; 7 bases are a match to TRBD2. Germline V gives CDR1 KGHSH, CDR2 LQKENI. CDR3 length: 15 amino acids. V lost 3 bases to trimming and J lost 4 bases; unmatched junction nucleotides: 7. CDR3 loop: CASSPAGAAADTQYF. The DNA of the CDR3 is TGTGCCAGCTCACCGGCGGGAGCGGCGGCAGATACGCAGTATTTT.

The gene calls are TRBV9 and TRBJ2-7; possible D gene TRBD2, 6 bases. In germline, CDR1 is SGDLS, CDR2 YYNGEE. CDR3 length: 14 residues. V was clipped by 0 bases and J by 4 bases, with 11 bases between them. CDR3 DNA sequence: TGTGCCAGCAGCGTAGGCGGGGTGGAGTACGAGCAGTACTTC. Translated: CASSVGGVEYEQYF.

V gene TRBV30 combines with J gene TRBJ1-6; 8 bases are a match to TRBD1. J was trimmed by 9 bases and V by 5 bases; bases with no gene match: 6. Germline CDR1 GTSNPN, CDR2 SVGIG (reference sequence). This CDR3 is 13 amino acids long. CDR3 nucleotide sequence: TGTGCCTGGGATTGGACAGGGTCTTCACCCCTCCACTTT. Translated: CAWDWTGSSPLHF.

The chain carries TRBV30 and TRBJ1-6; 7 bases are shared with TRBD1. Germline lookup yields CDR1 GTSNPN and CDR2 SVGIG (reference sequence). This CDR3 spans 19 amino acids. V dropped 1 base and J dropped 0; count of bases not matched to a gene: 12. The CDR3 protein is CAWSARDSFLSSYNSPLHF. In nucleotides, the CDR3 is TGTGCCTGGAGTGCCCGGGACAGTTTTCTCAGCTCCTATAATTCACCCCTCCACTTT.

This clone was counted a single time. The chain has TRBV28 and TRBJ2-5, with D maybe TRBD1 (6 bases). The CDR3 is 14 amino acids. V dropped 4 bases and J dropped 5 bases, with 14 bases sitting between them. Germline lookup yields CDR1 MDHEN and CDR2 SYDVKM. CDR3 loop: CASSSQGLGETQYF. The DNA of the CDR3 is TGTGCCAGCAGTTCCCAGGGGCTTGGGGAGACCCAGTACTTC.

The chain carries TRBV6-1 and TRBJ1-1; D is unresolved. CDR1 is MNHNS, CDR2 SASEGT, per germline. Trimming removed 2 bases at V and 1 base at J, with 5 bases between. The CDR3 has 13 residues. The CDR3 sequence is CASSEFRNTEAFF. CDR3 nucleotides: TGTGCCAGCAGTGAATTCAGGAACACTGAAGCTTTCTTT.

This sequence joins TRBV7-9 and TRBJ1-1, with D perhaps TRBD1 (6 bases). CDR3 length: 11 amino acids. The germline gives CDR1 SEHNR, CDR2 FQNEAQ (reference sequence). V gave up 2 bases and J gave up 8 bases, with 6 bases separating them. The CDR3 DNA follows: TGTGCCAGCAGCTTAAGGGGGGAAGCTTTCTTT. This translates into CASSLRGEAFF. The variable domain in full, completed from reference TRBV7-9 and TRBJ1-1, reads DTGVSQNPRHKITKRGQNVTFRCDPISEHNRLYWYRQTLGQGPEFLTYFQNEAQLEKSRLLSDRFSAERPKGSFSTLEIQRTEQGDSAMYLCASSLRGEAFFGQGTRLTVV.

This sequence joins TRBV15 and TRBJ2-1; TRBD1 matches at 8 bases. This CDR3 is 12 amino acids long. Germline V lookup: CDR1 LNHNV, CDR2 YYDKDF (reference sequence). V trimming: 8 bases; J trimming: 10 bases; junction bases outside the gene matches: 7. DNA of the CDR3: TGTGCCACCCGGGAGACAGGGGACGAGCAGTTCTTC. Translated, it gives CATRETGDEQFF.

The J gene is TRBJ1-1, the V gene TRBV18; the D gene is possibly TRBD1 (6 bases). The CDR3 totals 13 residues. Trimming removed 2 bases at V and 3 bases at J, with 7 bases between. CDR1 is KGHSH, CDR2 LQKENI, per germline. The CDR3 nucleotides read TGTGCCAGCTCACCAAGACAGGACACTGAAGCTTTCTTT. Translated, it gives CASSPRQDTEAFF.

V is TRBV28 and J is TRBJ1-5; possible D gene TRBD1, 6 bases. V lost 2 bases and J lost 6, with 20 bases in between. From germline, CDR1 is MDHEN and CDR2 SYDVKM. The CDR3 runs 17 residues. The DNA for the CDR3 is TGTGCCAGCAGTTTAGGGAGACCCAGGGGTTTGAGTCAGCCCCAGCATTTT. Its protein is CASSLGRPRGLSQPQHF.

The V call is TRBV27, the J call TRBJ2-7, with TRBD2 matching over 12 bases. Germline V gene data show CDR1 as MNHEY and CDR2 as SMNVEV (reference sequence). This CDR3 spans 16 amino acids. After removal of 5 bases from V and 0 bases from J, the junction contained 5 bases not matched to a gene. CDR3 bases: TGTGCCAGCAGTCCGATACTAGCGGGAGGCTCCTACGAGCAGTACTTC. Protein sequence: CASSPILAGGSYEQYF.

The rearrangement joins TRBV5-4 to TRBJ2-2; 7 bases fit TRBD1. Germline CDR1 SGHNT, CDR2 YYREEE (reference sequence). This CDR3 contains 17 residues. The trim removed 3 bases at V and 3 bases at J, leaving 11 bases unmatched. As DNA, the CDR3 is TGTGCCAGCAGCTACAACAGGGGACCGGACGACACCGGGGAGCTGTTTTTT. As protein: CASSYNRGPDDTGELFF.

This sequence joins TRBV15 and TRBJ2-5; D unresolved. V was cut by 1 base and J by 2 bases, with 8 bases left in between. This CDR3 is built from 14 residues. Per the germline V gene, CDR1 is LNHNV and CDR2 is YYDKDF (reference sequence). The CDR3 nucleotides are TGTGCCACCAGCAGAGCCTACAGTCAAGAGACCCAGTACTTC. It is translated as CATSRAYSQETQYF.

J is TRBJ1-1 and V is TRBV24-1; TRBD1 matches at 7 bases. CDR3 length equals 13 residues. Germline V gene data show CDR1 as KGHDR and CDR2 as SFDVKD. V trimming: 4 bases; J trimming: 8 bases; junction bases outside the gene matches: 6. In DNA form, the CDR3 reads TGTGCCACCAGTGACAAACAGGGGACCGAAGCTTTCTTT. It yields the protein CATSDKQGTEAFF.

The table lists this clone with a count of one. The chain recombines TRBV5-4 with TRBJ1-1; 8 bases fit TRBD1. Unmatched junction bases numbered 15, after V lost 4 bases and J lost 7 bases. This CDR3 is built from 16 residues. Germline V gene lookup returns CDR1 SGHNT and CDR2 YYREEE (reference sequence). The CDR3 reads CASSPGTGRSPREAFF. CDR3 coding DNA: TGTGCCAGCAGCCCGGGGACAGGCCGCTCCCCCCGTGAAGCTTTCTTT.

The genes are TRBV12-3 or TRBV12-4 and TRBJ2-7; D is perhaps TRBD2 (6 bases). The germline V and J ends were trimmed by 5 bases and 3 bases, with 11 bases remaining between them. CDR3 length equals 13 residues. The CDR3 sequence is CASSILADYEQYF. CDR3 in DNA: TGTGCCAGCAGTATCTTAGCGGACTACGAGCAGTACTTC.

The table lists this clone with a count of one. The chain links TRBV15 to TRBJ2-7; perhaps TRBD2 as D (7 bases). There are 15 residues in the CDR3. The germline V gene encodes CDR1 LNHNV and CDR2 YYDKDF (reference sequence). V lost 3 bases to trimming and J lost 6 bases, with 18 bases between them. The CDR3 here is CATSRSGEGGGEQYF. CDR3 DNA sequence: TGTGCCACCAGCAGGTCCGGGGAGGGAGGGGGCGAGCAGTACTTC.